This T cell receptor (beta chain) was sequenced for a study of blood T cells in healthy people across ages. General study points: Among T cells, TCR beta diversity per million cells dropped roughly linearly as age rose.

PCR was performed a second time for about 6 to 12 cycles using a sample-barcoded 5' primer and a J-beta primer mix. MiXCR, applied by TCRdb to the 5' RACE reads, yields one record per CDR3 protein. The sample shows more than 900,000 distinct CDR3 sequences, almost 30% of them seen only once. Healthy Caucasian individuals from Russia aged about 6 to 95 served as donors. Per-sample PBMC isolation yielded at least 6.5 million cells. With regard to this clonotype: The antigen is unknown.

These data were also filed under a second study, of T cells of mothers and their children. That paper states: Within related and unrelated pairs, thymic selection shapes TCR recombination output in a similar way.

Sequenced sample: blood. This sequence was found in a woman in her thirties or forties in good health.

The CDR3 loop is CASSFKPPGWQGSSYEQYF. In DNA form, the CDR3 reads TGTGCCAGCAGCTTTAAACCCCCCGGGTGGCAGGGGAGCTCCTACGAGCAGTACTTC. J is TRBJ2-7 and V is TRBV5-6; D perhaps matches TRBD1 (6 bases). The CDR3 spans 19 residues. Trimming pared 2 bases from V and 0 bases from J, leaving 24 bases between. CDR1 is SGHDT and CDR2 is YYEEEE in the germline V gene.